This T cell receptor beta chain was documented in a study of blood T cell repertoires in COVID-19. Study-wide background: COVID-19 samples from acute and convalescent phases originated in the United States, Italy and Spain.

CDR1 is MDHEN, CDR2 SYDVKM, per germline. V was shortened by 2 bases and J by 4 bases, with 9 bases between the two germline ends. The length of the CDR3 is 13 residues. TCRdb's table, derived via immunoSEQ multiplex PCR, lists solely in-frame clones and lacks some. The top ten hold approximately 31% of the sample, which has about 16,000 clones, about 89% seen once. The chain carries TRBV28 and TRBJ2-7; perhaps TRBD2 as D (5 bases). The receptor comes from a woman of 80 years or more with COVID-19, enrolled during active disease. The source material was peripheral blood. CDR3 region: CASSLALDYEQYF. The CDR3 DNA reads as TGTGCCAGCAGTTTAGCACTAGATTACGAGCAGTACTTC.